The entry below gives a single T cell receptor (beta chain) sequence along with its context. Antigen: not known. The V end lost 4 bases, the J end lost 0 bases, and 16 bases lay between the germline ends. Germline CDR1 is MNHNS and CDR2 is SASEGT. The CDR3 runs 18 residues. This entry is derived from a study of tissue T cells after allogeneic stem cell transplantation. Study-wide background: Pathologist H&E review favored samples with visible lymphocytes for sequencing among multiple samples.

The study's findings and limits: Anatomically similar tissues had similar TCR repertoires within each patient. Which tissue TCRs were alloreactive or antigen-specific was not determined. Some clones might be persisting host cells. Shared clones across patients were few; motif clustering revealed tissue-specific shared signatures.

TCRdb's copy holds only in-frame clones and misses some; the assay was immunoSEQ multiplex PCR. The sample has more than 9,000 clones, 70% seen once; the top ten hold approximately 15%. The origin of this receptor is a woman aged 18-55 years with breast cancer. The chain employs TRBV6-1 and TRBJ2-6; the D gene is possibly TRBD2 (5 bases). The material sequenced was tissue from the right colon, taken at autopsy. CDR3 bases: TGTGCCAGCAGTGCCCTGGACTTGGGGATCTCTGGGGCCAACGTCCTGACTTTC. It yields the protein CASSALDLGISGANVLTF.